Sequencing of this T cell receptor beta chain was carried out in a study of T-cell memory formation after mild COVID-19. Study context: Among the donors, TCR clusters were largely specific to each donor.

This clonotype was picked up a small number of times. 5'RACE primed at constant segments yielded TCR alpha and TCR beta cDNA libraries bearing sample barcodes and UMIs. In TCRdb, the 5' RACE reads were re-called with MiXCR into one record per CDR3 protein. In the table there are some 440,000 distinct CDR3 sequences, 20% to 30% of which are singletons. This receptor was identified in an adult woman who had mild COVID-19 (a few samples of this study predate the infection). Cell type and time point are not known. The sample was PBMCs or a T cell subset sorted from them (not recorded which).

CDR3 in amino acids: CATSRVLDYNKNIQYF. For the CDR3, the DNA is TGTGCCACCAGCAGAGTGTTGGACTATAACAAAAACATTCAGTACTTC. The chain links TRBV15 to TRBJ2-4; D may be TRBD2 (6 bases). This CDR3 is 16 amino acids long. V was trimmed by 1 base and J by 3 bases, leaving 13 bases between them. Germline CDR1 and CDR2: LNHNV and YYDKDF (reference sequence).